Listed here are 21 T cell receptor beta chains from one sample, sequenced in a study of blood T cell repertoires in COVID-19. The method was immunoSEQ multiplex PCR; TCRdb's version includes in-frame clones alone and lacks a portion of them. The sample shows approximately 300,000 clones, almost 90% of them seen only once. Source material: peripheral blood. These TCRs come from a middle-aged woman with COVID-19, enrolled during active disease.

The chain couples TRBV7-2 to TRBJ1-2, with D possibly matching TRBD1 (5 bases). CDR1 and CDR2 (germline): SGHTA, FQGNSA. The germline V and J ends were trimmed by 0 bases and 2 bases, with 13 bases remaining between them. The CDR3 length is 16 residues. CDR3 sequence (DNA): TGTGCCAGCAGCTTAGCTGTACCCCGACAGAACTATGGCTACACCTTC. Encoded protein: CASSLAVPRQNYGYTF.

DNA for the CDR3: TGTGCCAGCAGGTATACGACAGGGAGCTACGAGCAGTACTTC. Protein: CASRYTTGSYEQYF. The V and J genes are TRBV6-6 and TRBJ2-7, with TRBD1 matching over 7 bases. The J segment lost 3 bases and the V segment lost 6 bases, leaving 8 bases of the junction unmatched. Germline V CDR1 and CDR2: MNHNY, SVGAGI (reference sequence). There are 14 residues in the CDR3.

This clone was recorded only once. V gene TRBV29-1 combines with J gene TRBJ1-2, with D tentatively TRBD1 (5 bases). CDR3 length: 14 residues. Looked up from germline, CDR1 is SQVTM and CDR2 is ANQGSEA. With 5 bases removed from V and 1 base from J, the gap between germline ends came to 14 bases. DNA for the CDR3: TGCAGCGTTTTAAAACAGGAAAATAACTATGGCTACACCTTC. Amino acid sequence: CSVLKQENNYGYTF.

This clone was counted a few times. This chain links TRBV18 with TRBJ1-5; 7 bases agree with TRBD1. CDR3 length equals 17 residues. Germline CDR1 reads KGHSH; CDR2 reads LQKENI. V was clipped by 2 bases and J by 2 bases; unmatched bases: 9. DNA for the CDR3: TGTGCCAGCTCACCAGGGACAGATGTTAGGGGCAATCAGCCCCAGCATTTT. Amino acids: CASSPGTDVRGNQPQHF.

The rearrangement joins TRBV15 to TRBJ2-1, with 14 bases identical to TRBD2. The ends lost 2 bases at V and 9 bases at J; junction bases unmatched: 15. The germline CDR1 and CDR2 sequences are LNHNV and YYDKDF (reference sequence). This CDR3 is built from 19 residues. The CDR3, as DNA: TGTGCCACCAGCAGACAGGGAGGTTCGGGACTAGCGGGAGACCGTGAGCAGTTCTTC. It encodes CATSRQGGSGLAGDREQFF.

V is TRBV4-1 and J is TRBJ1-2, with D perhaps TRBD1 (5 bases). Trimming removed 0 bases at V and 5 bases at J, with 13 bases between. Germline-derived CDR1 and CDR2 are MGHRA and YSYEKL. The CDR3 contains 15 residues. The CDR3 coding sequence is TGCGCCAGCAGCCAAGAAGAGAACAGGCCGTATGGCTACACCTTC. It encodes CASSQEENRPYGYTF.

This chain joins TRBV6-2 or TRBV6-3 and TRBJ2-2; 9 bases line up with TRBD1. Germline V lookup: CDR1 MNHEY, CDR2 SVGEGT. V was pared by 3 bases and J by 6 bases, with 14 bases of the junction left unmatched. The CDR3 spans 18 residues. The CDR3 region is CASSYHPDRGPTAGELFF. The CDR3 DNA is TGTGCCAGCAGTTATCACCCGGACAGGGGTCCCACTGCCGGGGAGCTGTTTTTT.

A single count supports this clone. CDR3 bases: TGTGCCAACAACCCCCTGACAGGCGTCGGGGAGCTGTTTTTT. As protein: CANNPLTGVGELFF. The chain uses TRBV6-5 and TRBJ2-2, with D perhaps matching TRBD1 (6 bases). CDR3 length: 14 amino acids. The germline gives CDR1 MNHEY, CDR2 SVGAGI. V was pared by 10 bases and J by 7 bases, with 19 bases between.

The chain combines TRBV21-1 with TRBJ2-7; the D segment call TRBD1 is taken from the table without a DNA check. TRBV21-1 is tagged as a pseudogene. The CDR3 sequence is 16 residues long. CDR3 in DNA: TGTGCCAGCAGCTCCCGAAGGCGACAAAAAACCTACGAGCAGTACTTC. The encoded protein is CASSSRRRQKTYEQYF.

The J gene is TRBJ2-1, the V gene TRBV5-5; a possible D gene is TRBD1 (5 bases). The CDR3 has 15 residues. The germline V and J ends were trimmed by 1 base and 5 bases, with 13 bases remaining between them. The germline gives CDR1 SGHKS, CDR2 YYEKEE (reference sequence). CDR3 loop: CASSLLTAYNNEQFF. The CDR3 region has the DNA TGTGCCAGCAGCTTGTTGACAGCTTACAACAATGAGCAGTTCTTC.

This chain joins TRBV5-1 and TRBJ2-5; 12 nucleotides match TRBD1. After removal of 4 bases from V and 5 bases from J, the junction contained 9 bases not matched to a gene. Germline V gives CDR1 SGHRS, CDR2 YFSETQ. The CDR3 consists of 16 residues. The CDR3, as DNA: TGCGCCAGCAGCACCGGGACAGGGGGCTCGGTGGAGACCCAGTACTTC. Encoded protein: CASSTGTGGSVETQYF.

This clone was seen just once. V and J are TRBV27 and TRBJ2-1, with 7 bases that match TRBD2. With 7 bases clipped from V and 0 bases from J, the junction kept 3 bases outside the gene matches. The CDR3 covers 14 residues. Germline assignment: CDR1 MNHEY and CDR2 SMNVEV (reference sequence). CDR3 region: CASIGGSSYNEQFF. The DNA for the CDR3 is TGTGCCAGCATTGGCGGGAGCTCCTACAATGAGCAGTTCTTC.

This clone has a single count. This chain links TRBV27 with TRBJ1-2; no clear D. V was clipped by 0 bases and J by 4 bases, with 9 bases between them. This CDR3 spans 14 amino acids. CDR1 is MNHEY, CDR2 SMNVEV, per germline (reference sequence). The CDR3 nucleotides are TGTGCCAGCAGTTTATCGCCAGAAACCTATGGCTACACCTTC. Translation gives CASSLSPETYGYTF.

Worth noting for this clone: Other nucleotide sequences from this sample produce the same CDR3. The chain joins TRBV4-3 to TRBJ2-7; 7 bases agree with TRBD1. Germline V gene lookup returns CDR1 LGHNA and CDR2 YSLEER. After removal of 0 bases from V and 5 bases from J, the junction contained 7 bases not matched to a gene. The CDR3 spans 15 residues. The CDR3 sequence: CASSQEYRGPNEQYF. The CDR3 nucleotides are TGCGCCAGCAGCCAAGAGTATAGGGGGCCCAACGAGCAGTACTTC.

The chain is built from TRBV6-5 and TRBJ1-5, with D possibly TRBD1 on 6 matching bases. Germline CDR1 and CDR2: MNHEY and SVGAGI. The CDR3 sequence is 15 residues long. V lost 5 bases to trimming and J lost 6 bases, with 17 bases between them. The CDR3 DNA follows: TGTGCCAGCAGTCCCCGGGGGGCTTCGATTCAGCCCCAGCATTTT. It translates to CASSPRGASIQPQHF.

The CDR3 sequence: CASSQGAGTNEKLFF. The CDR3 DNA follows: TGCGCCAGCAGCCAGGGGGCAGGGACTAATGAAAAACTGTTTTTT. The V and J genes are TRBV4-3 and TRBJ1-4, with a weak D call TRBD1 (6 bases). The ends were cut back, 3 bases at V and 2 bases at J, with 10 bases in the middle. The CDR3 has 15 amino acids. Germline CDR1 and CDR2: LGHNA and YSLEER.

The rearrangement links TRBV7-2 to TRBJ2-3; perhaps TRBD1 as D (5 bases). With 5 bases removed from V and 4 bases from J, the gap between germline ends came to 19 bases. The length of the CDR3 is 16 residues. The germline CDR1 and CDR2 sequences are SGHTA and FQGNSA. CDR3 protein: CASSPPPTVGPDTQYF. In DNA, the CDR3 is TGTGCCAGCAGCCCTCCTCCGACGGTGGGGCCAGATACGCAGTATTTT.

CDR3 protein: CASSLSGTGQETQYF. CDR3 in DNA: TGCGCCAGCAGCTTGAGCGGGACAGGTCAAGAGACCCAGTACTTC. V gene TRBV5-1 combines with J gene TRBJ2-5; tentatively, D is TRBD1 (8 bases). The CDR3 spans 15 residues. CDR1 is SGHRS and CDR2 is YFSETQ in the germline V gene. The V gene lost 1 base and the J gene lost 2 bases, with 12 bases spanning the gap.

The chain has TRBV30 and TRBJ1-2; TRBD1 might be the D (6 bases). The germline gives CDR1 GTSNPN, CDR2 SVGIG (reference sequence). This CDR3 contains 12 residues. Between the trimmed V and J ends, which lost 3 bases and 4 bases, there was a span of 9 bases. The CDR3 loop reads CAWSVGGYGYTF. The CDR3 nucleotides read TGTGCCTGGAGCGTAGGGGGCTATGGCTACACCTTC. The whole variable domain, remainder taken from reference TRBV30 and TRBJ1-2, is SQTIHQWPATLVQPVGSPLSLECTVEGTSNPNLYWYRQAAGRGLQLLFYSVGIGQISSEVPQNLSASRPQDRQFILSSKKLLLSDSGFYLCAWSVGGYGYTFGSGTRLTVV.

The genes are TRBV9 and TRBJ2-1; 9 bases match TRBD2. Germline trimming cut 0 bases from V and 5 bases from J; bases unmatched to any gene: 3. Germline V gene sequence: CDR1 SGDLS, CDR2 YYNGEE. CDR3 size: 15 residues. This chain's CDR3 is CASSVVSSGDNEQFF. Here the CDR3 DNA reads TGTGCCAGCAGCGTAGTGTCTAGCGGGGACAATGAGCAGTTCTTC.

The V and J genes are TRBV5-4 and TRBJ2-7, with 10 nucleotides matching TRBD1. Germline-derived CDR1 and CDR2 are SGHNT and YYREEE (reference sequence). This CDR3 has 15 residues. Trimming removed 4 bases from V and 5 bases from J; junction bases left unmatched: 9. The CDR3, as DNA: TGTGCCAGCAGCCCCCGGGACAGGGGAATTGACGAGCAGTACTTC. Encoded protein: CASSPRDRGIDEQYF.